The T cell receptor beta chain described here comes from a study of blood T cells in healthy people across ages. A J-beta primer mix and a sample-barcoded 5' primer were used in a second PCR of roughly 6 to 12 cycles. TCRdb itself ran the 5' RACE reads through MiXCR, one entry per CDR3 protein. Among 450,000 to 700,000 distinct CDR3 sequences, roughly 28% were seen once, and the ten largest hold under 20%. In its sample, this clonotype was seen a few times. No antigen is known for it. Study-level points and caveats: The fall in TCR beta diversity per million T cells was roughly linear with age. Higher naive T cell percentage went strongly together with higher TCR beta diversity.

PBMCs, at least 6 million per sample, were isolated. CDR3 length: 13 amino acids. V was shortened by 5 bases and J by 3 bases, with 10 bases between the two germline ends. CDR1 is SGHTA and CDR2 is FQGTGA in the germline V gene. This receptor was obtained from a woman aged 70-85 years in good health. The sequencing sample was made of blood. The chain employs TRBV7-3 and TRBJ2-5; D could derive from TRBD1 or TRBD2 (5 bases each). The CDR3 region is CASSRDHEETQYF. In DNA, the CDR3 is TGTGCCAGCAGCCGGGACCACGAAGAGACCCAGTACTTC.